This T cell receptor (beta chain) was captured by sequencing in a study of T cells in Graves' hyperthyroidism and ophthalmopathy. Study outcomes and limitations: Model-based prediction identified ophthalmopathy a median roughly 5.9 months prior to its onset.

Authors of the study amplified TCR beta CDR3 regions from RNA transcripts. A first-round RT-PCR of the TCR CDR3 used the HTBI primer set. TCRdb ran MiXCR on the multiplex PCR reads and lists one entry per CDR3 protein. The sample carries over 200,000 distinct CDR3 sequences, roughly 18% recorded once. Exclusion of a patient resulted from uncontrolled infection, other autoimmune disease, pregnancy or lactation. V gave up 3 bases and J gave up 4 bases; unmatched junction bases: 5. CDR1 and CDR2 from the germline V gene are SGHNT and YYREEE (reference sequence). The CDR3 is 15 amino acids. Comment on this clonotype: Its antigen remains unknown.

Sequenced: blood. This receptor was obtained from a man aged 50 or older with Graves' hyperthyroidism. The chain combines TRBV5-4 with TRBJ2-5; 11 bases are a match to TRBD2. CDR3 in amino acids: CASSSVAGGSETQYF. The DNA for the CDR3 is TGTGCCAGCAGCTCGGTAGCGGGAGGGTCAGAGACCCAGTACTTC.